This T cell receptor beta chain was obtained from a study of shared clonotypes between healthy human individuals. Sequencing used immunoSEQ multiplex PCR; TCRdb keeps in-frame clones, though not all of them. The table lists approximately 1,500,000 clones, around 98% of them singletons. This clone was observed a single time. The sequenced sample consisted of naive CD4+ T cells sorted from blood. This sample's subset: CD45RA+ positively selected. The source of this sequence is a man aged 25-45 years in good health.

In DNA, the CDR3 is TGTGCCAGTAGAGGCAGCAGCTCTGGAAACACCATATATTTT. It encodes CASRGSSSGNTIYF. The chain couples TRBV19 to TRBJ1-3; no clear D. Trimming stripped 6 bases from V and 0 bases from J, with 9 bases between. The germline CDR1 and CDR2 sequences are LNHDA and SQIVND (reference sequence). The CDR3 has 14 residues.